This passage covers 24 T cell receptor beta chains from one sample sequenced in a study of neurological immune-mediated disorders. From the 5' RACE reads, TCRdb called clonotypes with MiXCR, one entry per CDR3 protein. In the table there are tens of thousands of distinct CDR3 sequences, around 3.6% of which are singletons. Source material: PBMCs. The source is a man in his thirties or forties with multiple sclerosis.

This clonotype was detected ten times or more. V usage is TRBV12-3 or TRBV12-4 and J usage is TRBJ1-2; D remains ambiguous. The CDR3 loop spans 12 amino acids. V lost 7 bases and J lost 5, with 11 bases in between. CDR3 in DNA: TGTGCCAGCACCCCCCTAGGGTATGGCTACACCTTC. It is translated as CASTPLGYGYTF.

This clonotype was picked up many times. Because the CDR3 is missing its conserved closing phenylalanine or tryptophan, this is likely a read error. The chain carries TRBV12-3 or TRBV12-4 and TRBJ1-2; weak D call: TRBD1 (6 bases). The CDR3 spans 12 residues. The germline V and J ends were trimmed by 3 bases and 8 bases, with 10 bases remaining between them. As DNA, the CDR3 is TGTGCCAGCAGTTTTCAGGGGTACGGCTACACCATC. Its translation is CASSFQGYGYTI.

This clonotype has at least ten counts. The V call is TRBV7-2, the J call TRBJ1-2; D is unclear. V was pared by 5 bases and J by 3 bases, with 13 bases between. This CDR3 region has 14 residues. CDR1 is SGHTA and CDR2 is FQGNSA in the germline V gene. The CDR3 region is CASSPARGHYGYTF. CDR3 DNA: TGTGCCAGCAGCCCTGCTCGAGGGCACTATGGCTACACCTTC.

About this clonotype itself: Just one base apart from a much larger clone, this may be a read error. Lacking the conserved final phenylalanine or tryptophan, this CDR3 likely reflects a read error. The chain links TRBV6-5 to TRBJ2-3; 13 bases fit TRBD2. V shed 6 bases and J 2 bases; nucleotides not matched to a gene: 11. This CDR3 has 18 residues. Germline CDR1 and CDR2: MNHEY and SVGAGI. Written as DNA, the CDR3 is TGTGCCAGCAGCCCGAAGCTGGGACTAGCGGGAACCACAGATACGCAGTATATT. Its protein is CASSPKLGLAGTTDTQYI.

The chain couples TRBV5-1 to TRBJ1-2; unclear D gene. Germline V gene data show CDR1 as SGHRS and CDR2 as YFSETQ. The CDR3 covers 13 residues. Between the trimmed V and J ends, which lost 0 bases and 4 bases, there was a span of 7 bases. CDR3 nucleotides: TGCGCCAGCAGCTTGGCCGCGTCCTATGGCTACACCTTC. It specifies CASSLAASYGYTF.

This clonotype was recorded many times. The chain couples TRBV6-2 or TRBV6-3 to TRBJ2-7; 9 bases fit TRBD1. The V and J ends lost 6 bases and 0 bases, in that order; junction bases with no gene match: 6. The CDR3 sequence is 15 residues long. Germline V gene data show CDR1 as MNHEY and CDR2 as SVGEGT. The CDR3, as DNA: TGTGCCAGCAGACCCGGACAGGGGTTCTCCTACGAGCAGTACTTC. Translated: CASRPGQGFSYEQYF.

There are many counts of this clonotype. This chain joins TRBV6-1 and TRBJ1-2; possible D gene TRBD1, 6 bases. The CDR3 runs to 13 residues. V was cut by 2 bases and J by 4 bases, with 8 bases left in between. Per the germline V gene, CDR1 is MNHNS and CDR2 is SASEGT. The CDR3 region has the DNA TGTGCCAGCAGTGAAAGGGGGGTCTATGGCTACACCTTC. It codes for CASSERGVYGYTF.

This clonotype appeared a few times. J is TRBJ1-2 and V is TRBV18, with D tentatively TRBD1 (5 bases). In germline, CDR1 is KGHSH, CDR2 LQKENI. The CDR3 runs 13 residues. V lost 6 bases and J lost 3, with 11 bases in between. The CDR3 DNA reads TGTGCCAGCTCTAGGGGCTCTGACTATGGCTACACCTTC. This translates into CASSRGSDYGYTF.

This chain links TRBV18 with TRBJ2-6, with 7 bases fitting TRBD1. Germline loops: CDR1 KGHSH, CDR2 LQKENI. The length of the CDR3 is 18 residues. Trimming at V came to 0 bases and at J to 0 bases, leaving 5 bases not matched to a gene. The CDR3 loop is CASSPPGQPLSGANVLTF. For the CDR3, the DNA is TGTGCCAGCTCACCACCGGGACAGCCTCTCTCTGGGGCCAACGTCCTGACTTTC.

There are many counts of this clonotype. The chain recombines TRBV10-2 with TRBJ1-5; D not resolved. The CDR3 has 14 amino acids. V was clipped by 3 bases and J by 4 bases, with 10 bases between them. Germline loops: CDR1 WSHSY, CDR2 SAAADI. The CDR3 spells CASSDEQPNQPQHF. The CDR3 DNA is TGCGCCAGCAGTGATGAGCAGCCTAATCAGCCCCAGCATTTT.

In its sample, this clonotype was seen many times. This chain joins TRBV7-8 and TRBJ1-2; D not certain. Trimming shortened V by 1 base and J by 3 bases, and 18 bases separated the two germline ends. CDR1 is SGHVS and CDR2 is FQNEAQ in the germline V gene. The CDR3 runs to 17 residues. CDR3 sequence reads: CASSLGGTDALDYGYTF. For the CDR3, the DNA is TGTGCCAGCAGCTTAGGCGGTACGGACGCATTGGACTATGGCTACACCTTC.

This clonotype was seen repeatedly, ten times or more. The V gene is TRBV20-1, the J gene TRBJ2-7; D gene unclear. Germline assignment: CDR1 DFQATT and CDR2 SNEGSKA (reference sequence). V was clipped by 0 bases and J by 0 bases, with 6 bases between them. The CDR3 covers 13 residues. CDR3: CSARDSSSYEQYF. For the CDR3, the DNA is TGCAGTGCTAGAGATAGCAGCTCCTACGAGCAGTACTTC.

This clonotype was seen many times. This chain links TRBV6-5 with TRBJ1-1, with 8 bases matching TRBD1. The V and J ends lost 7 bases and 4 bases, in that order; junction bases with no gene match: 8. Looked up from germline, CDR1 is MNHEY and CDR2 is SVGAGI. This CDR3 is 14 amino acids long. Here the CDR3 reads CASIGGQGRTEAFF. The CDR3 DNA reads TGTGCCAGCATTGGAGGACAGGGACGCACTGAAGCTTTCTTT.

The V call is TRBV9, the J call TRBJ2-6, with 10 bases that match TRBD1. Losses at the gene ends were 4 bases for V and 2 bases for J; bases not matched to a gene: 9. This CDR3 has 18 amino acids. CDR1 SGDLS and CDR2 YYNGEE come from the germline V gene. The CDR3 DNA reads TGTGCCAGCAGCCCCCGACAGGGGGCGATTGCTGGGGCCAACGTCCTGACTTTC. Translating gives CASSPRQGAIAGANVLTF.

The genes are TRBV12-3 or TRBV12-4 and TRBJ2-7, with 7 bases matching TRBD2. The CDR3 extends over 16 amino acids. With 4 bases clipped from V and 3 bases from J, the junction kept 12 bases outside the gene matches. The CDR3 loop is CASSSLGLGPSYEQYF. DNA of the CDR3: TGTGCCAGCAGTTCCCTCGGACTAGGGCCGAGCTACGAGCAGTACTTC.

This clonotype came up many times. The V and J genes are TRBV6-5 and TRBJ2-3; D uncertain. CDR3 length: 14 amino acids. Germline V lookup: CDR1 MNHEY, CDR2 SVGAGI. Deletions cut 0 bases from V and 0 bases from J, with 4 bases between. In DNA, the CDR3 is TGTGCCAGCAGTTACTCCGGGAGCACAGATACGCAGTATTTT. Translated: CASSYSGSTDTQYF.

The table lists this clonotype with many counts. V gene TRBV20-1 combines with J gene TRBJ1-3; TRBD1 agrees at 9 bases. Germline CDR1 is DFQATT and CDR2 is SNEGSKA (reference sequence). This CDR3 has 15 amino acids. V trimming: 2 bases; J trimming: 6 bases; junction bases outside the gene matches: 8. CDR3 protein: CSARTGTGNTNTIYF. In DNA, the CDR3 is TGCAGTGCTAGAACGGGGACAGGGAATACAAACACCATATATTTT.

This clonotype was recorded at least ten times. The chain uses TRBV7-2 and TRBJ2-7, with a possible D match to TRBD2 (6 bases). V lost 5 bases, J lost 3 bases, and 17 bases lay in between. Germline V gene sequence: CDR1 SGHTA, CDR2 FQGNSA. The CDR3 is 15 amino acids. The CDR3 protein is CASSHGGLLSYEQYF. The CDR3 DNA follows: TGTGCCAGCAGCCATGGGGGACTGTTAAGCTACGAGCAGTACTTC.

At least ten counts were recorded for this clonotype. V and J are TRBV29-1 and TRBJ2-3, with no clear D. V dropped 6 bases and J dropped 1 base, with 17 bases sitting between them. CDR1 is SQVTM and CDR2 is ANQGSEA in the germline V gene. The CDR3 is made up of 15 amino acids. The CDR3 reads CSVRESLRGTDTQYF. The CDR3, as DNA: TGCAGCGTCCGCGAATCCCTACGGGGCACAGATACGCAGTATTTT.

This clonotype has a count of ten or more. The V call is TRBV6-2 or TRBV6-3, the J call TRBJ1-1; D remains unclear. Trimming removed 7 bases at V and 2 bases at J, with 5 bases between. This CDR3 contains 11 residues. Germline CDR1 MNHEY, CDR2 SVGEGT. Written as DNA, the CDR3 is TGTGCCAGCAAGATTAACACTGAAGCTTTCTTT. Encoded protein: CASKINTEAFF.

This clonotype was counted at least ten times. The chain couples TRBV7-9 to TRBJ2-2; D possibly uses TRBD1 or TRBD2 (5 bases each). The CDR3 loop spans 16 amino acids. Looked up from germline, CDR1 is SEHNR and CDR2 is FQNEAQ (reference sequence). The V end lost 5 bases, the J end lost 0 bases, and 13 bases lay between the germline ends. The CDR3 DNA reads as TGTGCCAGCAGCCCCCCTGAGGGACCGAACACCGGGGAGCTGTTTTTT. Translated, it gives CASSPPEGPNTGELFF.

This clonotype was observed at least ten times. The chain employs TRBV5-1 and TRBJ2-1; 9 bases are a match to TRBD2. The germline V gene has CDR1 SGHRS and CDR2 YFSETQ. The CDR3 sequence is 14 residues long. After removal of 3 bases from V and 2 bases from J, the junction contained 0 bases not matched to a gene. In nucleotides, the CDR3 is TGCGCCAGCAGCTGGACTAGCGCCTACAATGAGCAGTTCTTC. This encodes CASSWTSAYNEQFF. The variable domain in full, with the rest retrieved from reference TRBV5-1 and TRBJ2-1, is KAGVTQTPRYLIKTRGQQVTLSCSPISGHRSVSWYQQTPGQGLQFLFEYFSETQRNKGNFPGRFSGRQFSNSRSEMNVSTLELGDSALYLCASSWTSAYNEQFFGPGTRLTVL.

This clonotype was detected ten times or more. The CDR3 region is CSVAPRAALPTDTQYF. The CDR3 DNA is TGCAGCGTTGCGCCCCGGGCCGCACTTCCAACAGATACGCAGTATTTT. The V gene is TRBV29-1, the J gene TRBJ2-3, with D unresolved. In germline, CDR1 is SQVTM, CDR2 ANQGSEA. This CDR3 is built from 16 residues. V lost 4 bases to trimming and J lost 3 bases, with 20 bases between them.

The chain recombines TRBV19 with TRBJ1-1; D is ambiguous. CDR3 length: 13 residues. V was shortened by 8 bases and J by 1 base, with 11 bases between the two germline ends. Germline CDR1 LNHDA, CDR2 SQIVND (reference sequence). CDR3 sequence reads: CASEYKKNTEAFF. The CDR3 nucleotides read TGTGCCAGTGAATATAAGAAGAACACTGAAGCTTTCTTT.